The present T cell receptor (beta chain) was sequenced within a study of a mutant IDH1 vaccine in newly diagnosed glioma. Overall study context: First vaccine doses came 4-6 weeks after radiotherapy alone, or with temozolomide cycles. Sex among treated patients split roughly 62% male, 37.5% female; mean age was about 43 years. Study outcomes and limitations: Pseudoprogression apparently tracked independently of changes in top peripheral T cell clonotypes.

This CDR3 has 13 amino acids. Between the trimmed V and J ends, which lost 8 bases and 1 base, there was a span of 11 bases. Germline values: CDR1 WSHSY, CDR2 SAAADI. Using immunoSEQ multiplex PCR, the repertoire was profiled, and TCRdb retains in-frame clones only, with some absent. The sample lists tens of thousands of clones; approximately 85% were seen once. Only a few counts were recorded for this clone. Its antigen is not known. The time point was: week 23, last vaccination. One vaccine dose held 300 ug of mutant IDH1 20-mer peptide and came with topical imiquimod. The gene calls are TRBV10-2 and TRBJ1-1, with D maybe TRBD1 (6 bases). The receptor was isolated from a woman aged 45-65 years with glioma. This specimen consisted of PBMCs, obtained from a glioma patient whose treatment included an IDH1 peptide vaccine. DNA for the CDR3: TGCGCCAGCGAACAGGGAAAGAACACTGAAGCTTTCTTT. This translates into CASEQGKNTEAFF.